Shown below are 28 T cell receptor beta chains from a single sample sequenced in a study of blood T cell repertoires in COVID-19. Here immunoSEQ multiplex PCR was the method, and the copy in TCRdb shows in-frame clones only, minus some. The top ten clones hold approximately 12% of a sample with roughly 93,000 clones, about 84% of them seen once. The sequenced sample consisted of peripheral blood. The source of these receptors is a woman older than 75 with acute or convalescent COVID-19.

V gene TRBV4-2 combines with J gene TRBJ2-7; D possibly corresponds to TRBD1 (5 bases). CDR3 length: 13 amino acids. Per the germline V gene, CDR1 is LGHNA and CDR2 is YNFKEQ. Trimming removed 4 bases at V and 5 bases at J, with 12 bases between. As DNA, the CDR3 is TGTGCCAGCAGCCGGACAATCAGCAACGAGCAGTACTTC. This encodes CASSRTISNEQYF.

This clone has just a few counts. The chain uses TRBV28 and TRBJ2-5; no clear D. Germline V gene sequence: CDR1 MDHEN, CDR2 SYDVKM. With 3 bases removed from V and 4 bases from J, the gap between germline ends came to 9 bases. The CDR3 has 13 residues. The CDR3 reads CASSLVSGETQYF. The CDR3 bases are TGTGCCAGCAGTTTGGTGTCAGGAGAGACCCAGTACTTC. The full variable domain, its missing parts supplied by reference TRBV28 and TRBJ2-5, is DVKVTQSSRYLVKRTGEKVFLECVQDMDHENMFWYRQDPGLGLRLIYFSYDVKMKEKGDIPEGYSVSREKKERFSLILESASTNQTSMYLCASSLVSGETQYFGPGTRLLVL.

The gene calls are TRBV19 and TRBJ1-1; possible D gene TRBD1, 5 bases. V was shortened by 5 bases and J by 3 bases, with 16 bases between the two germline ends. This CDR3 spans 15 amino acids. Germline CDR1 and CDR2: LNHDA and SQIVND (reference sequence). In DNA, the CDR3 is TGTGCCAGTAGTCGAACAGGTGAGCCTCACACTGAAGCTTTCTTT. Amino acids: CASSRTGEPHTEAFF.

This sequence joins TRBV4-1 and TRBJ2-1; maybe TRBD2 (6 bases). V was cut by 0 bases and J by 4 bases, with 19 bases left in between. The germline V gene has CDR1 MGHRA and CDR2 YSYEKL. This CDR3 has 18 residues. CDR3 sequence: CASSQDRSSGVPYNEQFF. DNA for the CDR3: TGCGCCAGCAGCCAAGATCGTAGTTCGGGGGTACCGTACAATGAGCAGTTCTTC.

The chain has TRBV4-2 and TRBJ2-1, with TRBD2 identical over 8 bases. The CDR3 covers 15 residues. After removal of 4 bases from V and 9 bases from J, the junction contained 11 bases not matched to a gene. CDR1 and CDR2 from the germline V gene are LGHNA and YNFKEQ. CDR3 residues: CASSPSSAGGSEQFF. The CDR3 DNA reads TGTGCCAGCAGCCCCTCATCGGCGGGAGGTAGTGAGCAGTTCTTC.

The V and J genes are TRBV27 and TRBJ2-4; D is uncertain. V lost 4 bases to trimming and J lost 2 bases, with 6 bases between them. Germline lookup yields CDR1 MNHEY and CDR2 SMNVEV (reference sequence). The CDR3 totals 13 residues. The CDR3 DNA sequence: TGTGCCAGCAGTTCATCCTCCAAAAACATTCAGTACTTC. Amino acid sequence: CASSSSSKNIQYF.

The chain's CDR3 is CASSLEARVQFF. Written as DNA, the CDR3 is TGCGCCAGCAGCCTCGAGGCCCGGGTTCAGTTCTTC. The chain employs TRBV4-1 and TRBJ2-1; D is ambiguous. Between the trimmed V and J ends, which lost 4 bases and 13 bases, there was a span of 14 bases. The length of the CDR3 is 12 residues. The germline V gene encodes CDR1 MGHRA and CDR2 YSYEKL.

The V gene is TRBV5-1, the J gene TRBJ2-1, with TRBD2 identical over 7 bases. V gave up 2 bases and J gave up 7 bases; unmatched junction bases: 9. The CDR3 runs to 15 residues. CDR1 and CDR2 from the germline V gene are SGHRS and YFSETQ. CDR3 protein: CASSLGTVGGNEQFF. The CDR3 DNA is TGCGCCAGCAGCTTAGGGACCGTGGGAGGGAATGAGCAGTTCTTC.

V usage is TRBV15 and J usage is TRBJ1-1; no firm D call. Germline V gene data show CDR1 as LNHNV and CDR2 as YYDKDF (reference sequence). The CDR3 is made up of 16 amino acids. The V gene lost 2 bases and the J gene lost 1 base, with 14 bases spanning the gap. CDR3 in amino acids: CATSRLAGPGNTEAFF. DNA for the CDR3: TGTGCCACCAGCAGACTAGCTGGGCCGGGGAACACTGAAGCTTTCTTT.

This rearrangement joins TRBV24-1 to TRBJ1-3, with 9 nucleotides matching TRBD1. V lost 4 bases, J lost 4 bases, and 13 bases stayed unmatched. The CDR3 loop spans 18 amino acids. Per the germline V gene, CDR1 is KGHDR and CDR2 is SFDVKD. The CDR3 loop reads CATSDLTSGTGKGNTIYF. CDR3 bases: TGTGCCACCAGTGACCTGACTTCCGGGACAGGGAAAGGAAACACCATATATTTT.

In regard to this clone: This sample also contains other DNA sequences that code for the same CDR3. The chain recombines TRBV7-2 with TRBJ2-7, with D possibly TRBD1 on 6 matching bases. The V and J ends lost 5 bases and 6 bases respectively, with 23 bases between them. Germline CDR1 reads SGHTA; CDR2 reads FQGNSA. The CDR3 consists of 16 residues. DNA of the CDR3: TGTGCCAGCAGCGCAACCCCGGGACACCCTGGGCCCGAGCAGTACTTC. Protein sequence: CASSATPGHPGPEQYF.

CDR3 sequence: CASSLFKGTADNEQFF. Here the CDR3 DNA reads TGTGCCAGCAGCTTATTCAAAGGGACAGCTGACAATGAGCAGTTCTTC. The V gene is TRBV11-2, the J gene TRBJ2-1; TRBD1 matches 7 bases. Per the germline V gene, CDR1 is SGHAT and CDR2 is FQNNGV. The J segment lost 5 bases and the V segment lost 2 bases, leaving 9 bases of the junction unmatched. This CDR3 is built from 16 residues.

The chain recombines TRBV6-5 with TRBJ1-2, with 9 bases identical to TRBD1. CDR1 and CDR2 from the germline V gene are MNHEY and SVGAGI. This CDR3 comprises 14 residues. Trimming at V came to 8 bases and at J to 8 bases, leaving 12 bases not matched to a gene. As DNA, the CDR3 is TGTGCCAGCTTCGAGCCGGGACAGGGAGCCGGCTACACCTTC. Translating it yields CASFEPGQGAGYTF.

The V gene is TRBV11-2, the J gene TRBJ1-5; TRBD1 aligns across 7 bases. With V trimmed by 1 base and J by 2 bases, 2 bases remained unmatched. This CDR3 has 15 amino acids. Germline values: CDR1 SGHAT, CDR2 FQNNGV. CDR3 coding DNA: TGTGCCAGCAGCTTAGGACAGGGAGGCAATCAGCCCCAGCATTTT. As protein: CASSLGQGGNQPQHF.

The chain combines TRBV18 with TRBJ1-3; maybe TRBD1 (6 bases). Trimming took off 5 bases at V and 7 bases at J, with 15 bases between the two ends. This CDR3 has 14 amino acids. Germline assignment: CDR1 KGHSH and CDR2 LQKENI. The DNA for the CDR3 is TGTGCCAGCTCAGCGGACAGTGAGCAGAACACCATATATTTT. It translates to CASSADSEQNTIYF.

J is TRBJ2-2 and V is TRBV27, with D maybe TRBD2 (7 bases). Trimming cost V 6 bases and J 1 base, with 15 bases left between them. This CDR3 contains 16 residues. Germline CDR1 and CDR2: MNHEY and SMNVEV (reference sequence). Here the CDR3 DNA reads TGTGCCAGCAGCGCCTGGGGGGGGCTGAACACCGGGGAGCTGTTTTTT. Protein sequence: CASSAWGGLNTGELFF.

The V call is TRBV5-4, the J call TRBJ2-1; 10 bases are shared with TRBD1. The germline CDR1 and CDR2 sequences are SGHNT and YYREEE (reference sequence). The junction had 11 bases not matched to a gene; V was cut back by 4 bases and J by 4 bases. This CDR3 has 17 residues. The chain's CDR3 is CASSPPQTGGAYNEQFF. DNA for the CDR3: TGTGCCAGCAGCCCCCCTCAGACAGGGGGCGCTTACAATGAGCAGTTCTTC.

The V gene is TRBV27, the J gene TRBJ2-2, with 7 bases matching TRBD2. CDR3 length: 16 residues. Germline-derived CDR1 and CDR2 are MNHEY and SMNVEV (reference sequence). V gave up 4 bases and J gave up 5 bases; unmatched junction bases: 10. The CDR3 loop reads CASSSQSGIGTGELFF. The CDR3 DNA follows: TGTGCCAGCAGTTCCCAAAGCGGGATAGGGACCGGGGAGCTGTTTTTT.

The chain combines TRBV18 with TRBJ1-1; D gene ambiguous. V shed 3 bases and J shed 3 bases, with 14 bases lying between them. The CDR3 runs 15 residues. Germline V gene lookup returns CDR1 KGHSH and CDR2 LQKENI. The CDR3 here is CASSPIQSGDTEAFF. The CDR3 region has the DNA TGTGCCAGCTCACCCATACAATCCGGAGACACTGAAGCTTTCTTT.

V gene TRBV6-6 combines with J gene TRBJ2-6; TRBD1 matches 9 bases. J gave up 1 base and V 6 bases, and 1 base lay outside the gene matches. CDR1 is MNHNY, CDR2 SVGAGI, per germline (reference sequence). The length of the CDR3 is 15 residues. The CDR3 DNA follows: TGTGCCAGCAGGGACAGGGGATCTGGGGCCAACGTCCTGACTTTC. This encodes CASRDRGSGANVLTF.

The J gene is TRBJ1-1, the V gene TRBV6-5; 7 bases line up with TRBD1. V shed 6 bases, J shed 5 bases, and the junction held 9 bases outside the gene matches. The V gene's germline CDR1 is MNHEY and CDR2 SVGAGI. The CDR3 is 14 amino acids. The CDR3 DNA reads as TGTGCCAGCAGACCTACAGGGGTTAGGACTGAAGCTTTCTTT. This sequence encodes CASRPTGVRTEAFF.

This clone showed up just a few times. V and J are TRBV7-9 and TRBJ1-6; D gene uncertain. In germline, CDR1 is SEHNR, CDR2 FQNEAQ (reference sequence). V was pared by 0 bases and J by 8 bases, with 11 bases between. The CDR3 contains 15 residues. CDR3 sequence reads: CASSLARAGDSPLHF. The CDR3 DNA follows: TGTGCCAGCAGCTTAGCGAGGGCAGGAGATTCACCCCTCCACTTT. The variable domain in full, with the rest retrieved from reference TRBV7-9 and TRBJ1-6, is DTGVSQNPRHKITKRGQNVTFRCDPISEHNRLYWYRQTLGQGPEFLTYFQNEAQLEKSRLLSDRFSAERPKGSFSTLEIQRTEQGDSAMYLCASSLARAGDSPLHFGNGTRLTVT.

This clone was observed once. This chain links TRBV6-5 with TRBJ1-2; tentative D call: TRBD1 (5 bases). CDR1 is MNHEY, CDR2 SVGAGI, per germline. This CDR3 contains 14 residues. Deletions cut 6 bases from V and 4 bases from J, with 15 bases between. The CDR3 here is CASSTPGLRYGYTF. CDR3 coding DNA: TGTGCCAGCAGCACCCCGGGACTGCGCTATGGCTACACCTTC.

CDR3 sequence reads: CASSPGTRSSYEQYF. The CDR3 DNA follows: TGTGCCAGCAGTCCCGGGACACGGTCCTCCTACGAGCAGTACTTC. The V and J genes are TRBV25-1 and TRBJ2-7; maybe TRBD1 (6 bases). This CDR3 comprises 15 residues. Germline CDR1 and CDR2: MGHDK and SYGVNS. V dropped 5 bases and J dropped 0 bases, with 14 bases sitting between them.

The V and J genes are TRBV29-1 and TRBJ1-4, with TRBD1 matching over 7 bases. CDR3 length: 13 amino acids. Per the germline V gene, CDR1 is SQVTM and CDR2 is ANQGSEA. With V trimmed by 4 bases and J by 7 bases, 6 bases remained unmatched. CDR3 loop: CSVVVGGVEKLFF. In nucleotides, the CDR3 is TGCAGCGTTGTTGTAGGGGGCGTTGAAAAACTGTTTTTT.

V gene TRBV6-2 or TRBV6-3 combines with J gene TRBJ2-7; 8 nucleotides align to TRBD2. V dropped 2 bases and J dropped 3; count of bases not matched to a gene: 0. Germline loops: CDR1 MNHEY, CDR2 SVGEGT. CDR3 length equals 13 residues. CDR3 nucleotide sequence: TGTGCCAGCAGTTACCGGGGGGGCTACGAGCAGTACTTC. Amino acid sequence: CASSYRGGYEQYF.

The CDR3: CASSLGGQRNSPLHF. CDR3 nucleotide sequence: TGTGCCAGCAGCTTAGGGGGACAGAGAAATTCACCCCTCCACTTT. The genes are TRBV7-8 and TRBJ1-6; TRBD1 matches 7 bases. This CDR3 spans 15 amino acids. The ends lost 1 base at V and 7 bases at J; junction bases unmatched: 4. Germline assignment: CDR1 SGHVS and CDR2 FQNEAQ.

About this clone: The sample contains more than one DNA sequence encoding this CDR3. The chain uses TRBV19 and TRBJ2-1; TRBD1 aligns across 7 bases. Looked up from germline, CDR1 is LNHDA and CDR2 is SQIVND (reference sequence). Losses at the gene ends were 6 bases for V and 5 bases for J; bases not matched to a gene: 7. The CDR3 runs 14 residues. CDR3 coding DNA: TGTGCCAGTAGCCGGGACAGTTCCAACAATGAGCAGTTCTTC. This codes for CASSRDSSNNEQFF.